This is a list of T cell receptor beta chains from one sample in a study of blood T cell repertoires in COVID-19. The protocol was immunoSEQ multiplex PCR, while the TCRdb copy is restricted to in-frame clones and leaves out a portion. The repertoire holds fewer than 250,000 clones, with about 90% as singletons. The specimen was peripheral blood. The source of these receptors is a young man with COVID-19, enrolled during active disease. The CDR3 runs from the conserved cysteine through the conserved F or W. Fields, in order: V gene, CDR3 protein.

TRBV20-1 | CSARLRNTIYF
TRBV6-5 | CASSYSYQQGSGYTF
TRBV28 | CASSLYRDYGYTF
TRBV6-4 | CASSASRGPSAEQFF
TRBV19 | CASREQGNSPLHF
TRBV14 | CASRPGTVSGALHF
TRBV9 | CASSPAGTYYEQYF
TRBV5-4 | CASSPGGPGSADTQYF
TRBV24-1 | CATSDLAEGAMCAEAFF
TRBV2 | CASSETTGAVGYGYTF
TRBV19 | CASSIGPLRISGANVLTF
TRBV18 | CASSPQGTGNSPLHF
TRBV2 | CASSEVKGATEAFF
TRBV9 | CASSVATRRATDTQYF
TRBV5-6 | CASSLRGGYQETQYF